This T cell receptor beta chain was documented in a study of blood T cell repertoires in COVID-19. Turning to the study itself: Sites in the United States, Italy and Spain provided acute and convalescent COVID-19 samples.

Repertoires were generated with immunoSEQ multiplex PCR, while TCRdb's copy carries only in-frame clones and drops some. This table has about 160,000 clones, about 90% appearing once. From germline, CDR1 is SGHTA and CDR2 FQGTGA. The CDR3 consists of 13 residues. V lost 5 bases, J lost 6 bases, and 6 bases stayed unmatched. Sequencing was done on a sample of peripheral blood. This clonotype was sampled from a young man with COVID-19, enrolled during active disease. This chain uses TRBV7-3 with TRBJ1-2; 7 bases are shared with TRBD1. DNA for the CDR3: TGTGCCAGCAGCCGACAGGGAGTCGATGGCTACACCTTC. This sequence encodes CASSRQGVDGYTF.